This T cell receptor (beta chain) is from a study of PD-L1 blockade in urothelial cancer. Across the whole study: The year 2014 saw patients start atezolizumab, 1,200 mg intravenously every 3 weeks. Patients arrived having already received 0 to 3 prior chemotherapy regimens.

Each PCR had synthetic TCR analog templates added to it as a spike-in. Profiled with immunoSEQ multiplex PCR; TCRdb holds only in-frame clones, not every one. The profile covers about 72,000 clones, with roughly nine tenths appearing a single time and 4.5% to 5% taken by the ten largest. Time point given: pretreatment peripheral blood. This clone came up a few times. The target antigen is unknown. Germline CDR1 SQVTM, CDR2 ANQGSEA. The CDR3 sequence is 12 residues long. The ends lost 5 bases at V and 8 bases at J; junction bases unmatched: 9. Study-level findings and limits: Better survival was predicted by below-median pretreatment blood TCR clonality.

The receptor was isolated from a man between 65 and 85 years old with urothelial cancer. The rearrangement links TRBV29-1 to TRBJ2-7, with TRBD1 matching over 7 bases. The sample was PBMCs, taken around atezolizumab (anti-PD-L1) treatment. Here the CDR3 reads CSVMGQPSQQYF. CDR3 DNA: TGCAGCGTTATGGGACAGCCTTCCCAGCAGTACTTC.